This T cell receptor (beta chain) was sequenced in a study of T cells in localized non-small cell lung cancer. General study points: Researchers found a median approximately 60 of the top 100 tumor clones in adjacent lung.

Comments on this clone: The antigen remains unidentified.

V was shortened by 6 bases and J by 8 bases, with 16 bases between the two germline ends. Germline V CDR1 and CDR2: MDHEN, SYDVKM. The CDR3 contains 14 residues. The data were produced by immunoSEQ multiplex PCR, yet TCRdb's version contains in-frame clones alone and is incomplete. The sample yields 25,000 to 35,000 clones, roughly 80% seen once. The sample here was peripheral blood mononuclear cells, taken before any cancer treatment. The chain has TRBV28 and TRBJ1-4; the D is unclear. This sequence was found in a man aged 35 to 69 with stage III lung adenocarcinoma. CDR3 in DNA: TGTGCCAGCAGGACGCCCGTCGGAGGCGAAAAACTGTTTTTT. As protein: CASRTPVGGEKLFF.